The rows below give T cell receptor beta chains drawn from one sample of a study of blood T cell repertoires in COVID-19. Profiled with immunoSEQ multiplex PCR; TCRdb holds only in-frame clones, not every one. The sample carries about 320,000 clones, about four fifths recorded once. The sequencing input was peripheral blood. The receptors derive from a woman in her forties or fifties with acute or convalescent COVID-19. The CDR3 runs from the conserved cysteine through the conserved F or W. The D gene is left open where the match is weak. Part of the rows lack a size; the others show once, few, many or a class for expanded clones.

>TRBD1|17|NA|TRBV25-1|TRBJ1-5
CASSESPRDRPSCPQHF
TGTGCCAGCAGTGAATCCCCCAGGGACAGGCCATCTTGTCCCCAGCATTTT
>NA|17|NA|TRBV3-1/TRBV3-2|TRBJ1-2
CASSPDISRGALHGYTF
TGTGCCAGCAGCCCTGATATAAGCAGGGGCGCATTACATGGCTACACCTTC
>TRBD2|14|NA|TRBV3-1/TRBV3-2|TRBJ2-1
CASSRREGLREQFF
TGTGCCAGCAGCCGGCGGGAGGGCCTGAGGGAGCAGTTCTTC
>NA|15|NA|TRBV5-1|TRBJ1-1
CASSSRSDRGTEAFF
TGCGCCAGCAGCTCCCGCTCCGACCGGGGCACTGAAGCTTTCTTT
>TRBD1|16|NA|TRBV5-6|TRBJ2-2
CASSPDRGLPGGELFF
TGTGCCAGCAGCCCTGACAGGGGCCTCCCTGGGGGGGAGCTGTTTTTT
>TRBD2|16|NA|TRBV6-6|TRBJ2-1
CASSRAGGRGYNEQFF
TGTGCCAGCAGCCGCGCGGGGGGGCGAGGATACAATGAGCAGTTCTTC
>NA|13|NA|TRBV5-1|TRBJ2-3
CASSTDRTDTQYF
TGCGCCAGCAGCACCGACAGAACAGATACGCAGTATTTT
>TRBD1|16|NA|TRBV9|TRBJ2-2
CASSFRTGSNTGELFF
TGTGCCAGCAGCTTCCGGACAGGCTCGAACACCGGGGAGCTGTTTTTT
>NA|13|few|TRBV2|TRBJ2-7
CASSPDRNYEQYF
TGTGCCAGCAGCCCGGACAGAAACTACGAGCAGTACTTC
>NA|12|few|TRBV2|TRBJ1-5
CASSKGGQPQHF
TGTGCCAGCAGTAAGGGAGGTCAGCCCCAGCATTTT
>TRBD1|14|once|TRBV4-1|TRBJ1-1
CASSFGTGSGEAFF
TGCGCCAGCAGCTTTGGGACAGGGAGCGGTGAAGCTTTCTTT
>TRBD1|13|NA|TRBV11-3|TRBJ2-1
CASSFDRGREQFF
TGTGCCAGCAGCTTTGACAGGGGCCGTGAGCAGTTCTTC
>TRBD1|15|NA|TRBV7-3|TRBJ1-3
CASSPLTGAGNTIYF
TGTGCCAGCAGCCCACTGACAGGGGCTGGAAACACCATATATTTT
>NA|13|once|TRBV5-1|TRBJ2-1
CASSLALTNEQFF
TGCGCCAGCAGCTTGGCCTTGACTAATGAGCAGTTCTTC
>NA|14|NA|TRBV2|TRBJ1-4
CASREDSFNEKLFF
TGTGCCAGCAGGGAAGACAGCTTTAATGAAAAACTGTTTTTT
>NA|17|NA|TRBV7-2|TRBJ1-3
CASSLRAGQISGNTIYF
TGTGCCAGCAGCTTAAGAGCGGGTCAAATCTCTGGAAACACCATATATTTT
>NA|12|NA|TRBV5-5|TRBJ2-4
CASRADTDIQYF
TGTGCCAGCAGAGCTGACACAGACATTCAGTACTTC
>TRBD1|15|NA|TRBV5-1|TRBJ1-2
CASSEDGQGSYGYTF
TGCGCCAGCAGCGAGGACGGACAGGGCTCCTATGGCTACACCTTC
>NA|13|NA|TRBV18|TRBJ2-2
CASSLEDTGELFF
TGTGCCAGCTCTCTGGAGGACACCGGGGAGCTGTTTTTT